What follows are 10 T cell receptor beta chains derived from one specimen sequenced in a study of brain metastases from non-small cell lung cancer. Libraries were prepared by immunoSEQ multiplex PCR; TCRdb keeps only in-frame clonotypes and omits some of them. The table shows about 2,300 clones, with about 84% occurring only once. The material sequenced was primary lung tumor tissue. The source is a donor aged 40 or older with non-small cell lung cancer.

This clone was seen a single time. V gene TRBV2 combines with J gene TRBJ2-2; 7 bases align to TRBD1. The length of the CDR3 is 14 residues. CDR1 is SNHLY and CDR2 is FYNNEI in the germline V gene. After removal of 5 bases from V and 5 bases from J, the junction contained 5 bases not matched to a gene. CDR3 protein: CASSPGQRTGELFF. CDR3 nucleotides: TGTGCCAGCAGTCCGGGACAGCGTACCGGGGAGCTGTTTTTT.

V and J are TRBV11-1 and TRBJ2-1; D could derive from TRBD1 or TRBD2 (5 bases each). V was clipped by 1 base and J by 2 bases, with 12 bases between them. The CDR3 loop spans 16 amino acids. Per the germline V gene, CDR1 is SGHAT and CDR2 is FQDESV (reference sequence). The CDR3 region is CASSLEPGATYNEQFF. DNA of the CDR3: TGTGCCAGCAGCTTAGAGCCCGGGGCCACCTACAATGAGCAGTTCTTC.

This clone was picked up one time. The J gene is TRBJ2-3, the V gene TRBV4-1, with TRBD2 identical over 8 bases. The CDR3 is 17 residues long. Losses at the gene ends were 1 base for V and 4 bases for J; bases not matched to a gene: 10. CDR1 is MGHRA, CDR2 YSYEKL, per germline. In DNA, the CDR3 is TGCGCCAGCAGCCAAGTTTTCGCGGGGGGAAGCGCAGATACGCAGTATTTT. This encodes CASSQVFAGGSADTQYF.

The rearrangement uses TRBV12-3 or TRBV12-4 and TRBJ2-1; D may be TRBD2 (5 bases). The CDR3 loop spans 12 amino acids. V lost 6 bases, J lost 6 bases, and 9 bases lay in between. Here the CDR3 DNA reads TGTGCCAGCAGCCCTACTAGCAATGAGCAGTTCTTC. It yields the protein CASSPTSNEQFF.

A word on this clone: This may come from a read error, since a much larger clone is one base off. The CDR3 DNA reads TGTGCCAGCAGCTTAGTGATCGGCGGGGGGTCCTCCGATACGCAGTATTTT. Its translation is CASSLVIGGGSSDTQYF. The rearrangement uses TRBV7-9 and TRBJ2-3; 8 positions agree with TRBD2. Losses at the gene ends were 1 base for V and 6 bases for J; bases not matched to a gene: 12. The CDR3 contains 17 residues. Germline V gives CDR1 SEHNR, CDR2 FQNEAQ (reference sequence).

The chain carries TRBV30 and TRBJ2-2, with 7 positions matching TRBD2. The CDR3 sequence is 13 residues long. Germline V gene sequence: CDR1 GTSNPN, CDR2 SVGIG (reference sequence). V shed 4 bases and J 1 base; nucleotides not matched to a gene: 0. The CDR3 here is CAWTSGNTGELFF. Written as DNA, the CDR3 is TGTGCCTGGACTAGCGGGAACACCGGGGAGCTGTTTTTT. The entire variable domain, with the rest obtained from reference TRBV30 and TRBJ2-2, is as follows: SQTIHQWPATLVQPVGSPLSLECTVEGTSNPNLYWYRQAAGRGLQLLFYSVGIGQISSEVPQNLSASRPQDRQFILSSKKLLLSDSGFYLCAWTSGNTGELFFGEGSRLTVL.

The chain combines TRBV3-1 (or the pseudogene TRBV3-2) with TRBJ1-1, with D uncertain. Germline CDR1 reads LGHDT; CDR2 reads YNNKEL (reference sequence). The ends were cut back, 4 bases at V and 1 base at J, with 10 bases in the middle. CDR3 length: 14 residues. The CDR3 loop reads CASSLSRTNTEAFF. CDR3 bases: TGTGCCAGCAGCCTGAGTCGGACGAACACTGAAGCTTTCTTT.

The J gene is TRBJ1-2, the V gene TRBV12-5; D unresolved. CDR1 and CDR2 from the germline V gene are LGHNT and FRNRAP. The CDR3 runs to 14 residues. The V end lost 8 bases, the J end lost 9 bases, and 22 bases lay between the germline ends. CDR3 sequence (DNA): TGTGCTAGTAGTCCGGGTGGCGGCAGGATTAGCTACACCTTC. The encoded protein is CASSPGGGRISYTF.

A word on this clone: A junction boundary mismatches the germline segment, possibly from a read error. The V gene is TRBV7-9, the J gene TRBJ2-7; TRBD1 or TRBD2 may be the D gene (7 bases each). This CDR3 has 14 residues. The germline V gene has CDR1 SEHNR and CDR2 FQNEAQ (reference sequence). Here the CDR3 reads CVSSTGAGAYEQYF. CDR3 coding DNA: TGTGTCAGCAGCACAGGGGCGGGAGCCTACGAGCAGTACTTC.

This rearrangement joins TRBV21-1 to TRBJ2-4; whether TRBD1, the table's D call, matches the DNA was not checked. TRBV21-1 is annotated as a pseudogene. This CDR3 spans 15 amino acids. The CDR3 DNA is TGTGCCAGCAGCAGACAGGCCGCGGCCAAAAACATTCAGTACTTC. Translation gives CASSRQAAAKNIQYF.